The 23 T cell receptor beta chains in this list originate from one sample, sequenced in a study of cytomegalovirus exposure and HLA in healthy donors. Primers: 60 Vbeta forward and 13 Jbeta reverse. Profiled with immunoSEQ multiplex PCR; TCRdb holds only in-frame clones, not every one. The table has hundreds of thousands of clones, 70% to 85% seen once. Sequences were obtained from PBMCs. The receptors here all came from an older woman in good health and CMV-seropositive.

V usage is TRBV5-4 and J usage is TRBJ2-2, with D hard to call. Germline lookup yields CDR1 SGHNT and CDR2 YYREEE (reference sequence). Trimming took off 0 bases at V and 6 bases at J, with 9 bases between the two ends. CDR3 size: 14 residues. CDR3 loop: CASSLDSYSGELFF. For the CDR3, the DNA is TGTGCCAGCAGCTTGGATAGCTATTCCGGGGAGCTGTTTTTT.

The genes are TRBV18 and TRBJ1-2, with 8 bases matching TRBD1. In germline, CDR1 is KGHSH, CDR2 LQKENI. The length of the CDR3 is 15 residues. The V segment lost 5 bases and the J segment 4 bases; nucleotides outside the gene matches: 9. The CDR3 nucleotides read TGTGCCAGCTCAACCCAGGGGGCGACTGGCTATGGCTACACCTTC. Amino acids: CASSTQGATGYGYTF.

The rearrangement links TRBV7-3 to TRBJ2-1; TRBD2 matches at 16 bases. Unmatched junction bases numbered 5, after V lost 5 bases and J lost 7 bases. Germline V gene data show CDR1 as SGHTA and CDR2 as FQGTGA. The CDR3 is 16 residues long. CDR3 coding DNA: TGTGCCAGCAGCATCACGGGACTAGCGGGGGGGAATGAGCAGTTCTTC. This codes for CASSITGLAGGNEQFF.

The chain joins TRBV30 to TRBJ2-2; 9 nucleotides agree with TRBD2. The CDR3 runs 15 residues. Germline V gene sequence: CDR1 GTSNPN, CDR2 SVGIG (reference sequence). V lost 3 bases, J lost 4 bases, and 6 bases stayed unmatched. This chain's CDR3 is CAWRRSLAGTGELFF. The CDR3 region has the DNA TGTGCCTGGAGGAGGTCACTAGCGGGCACCGGGGAGCTGTTTTTT.

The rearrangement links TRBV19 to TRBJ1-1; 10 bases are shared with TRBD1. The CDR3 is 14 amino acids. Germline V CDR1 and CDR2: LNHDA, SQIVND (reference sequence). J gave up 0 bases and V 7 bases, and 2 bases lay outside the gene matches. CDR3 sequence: CASTDRGMNTEAFF. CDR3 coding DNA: TGTGCCAGTACGGACAGGGGGATGAACACTGAAGCTTTCTTT.

The chain's CDR3 is CASSKTGSNTGELFF. The CDR3 DNA is TGTGCCAGCAGCAAGACAGGTTCGAACACCGGGGAGCTGTTTTTT. The V gene is TRBV5-4, the J gene TRBJ2-2; possible D gene TRBD1, 6 bases. The CDR3 runs to 15 residues. V was pared by 4 bases and J by 0 bases, with 10 bases between. Germline CDR1 reads SGHNT; CDR2 reads YYREEE (reference sequence).

The CDR3 nucleotides read TGTGCAAGTCGCTTACGTCAACCCCCGACAGTAAACAATGGCTACACCTTC. The encoded protein is CASRLRQPPTVNNGYTF. The V and J genes are TRBV12-2 and TRBJ1-2; the table's D call of TRBD1 was not tested on the DNA. TRBV12-2 is a pseudogene. This CDR3 comprises 17 residues.

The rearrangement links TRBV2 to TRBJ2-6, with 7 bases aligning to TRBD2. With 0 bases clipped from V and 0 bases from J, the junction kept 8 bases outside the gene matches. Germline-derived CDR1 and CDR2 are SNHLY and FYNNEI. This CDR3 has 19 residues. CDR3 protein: CASSEALWGGYSGANVLTF. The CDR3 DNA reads TGTGCCAGCAGTGAAGCGCTTTGGGGGGGGTACTCTGGGGCCAACGTCCTGACTTTC.

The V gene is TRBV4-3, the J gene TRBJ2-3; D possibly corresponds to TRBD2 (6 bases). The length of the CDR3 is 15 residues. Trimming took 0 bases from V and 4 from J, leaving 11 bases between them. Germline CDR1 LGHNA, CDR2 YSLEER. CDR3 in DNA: TGCGCCAGCAGCCAAGATCAACTAGCAGCAGATACGCAGTATTTT. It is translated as CASSQDQLAADTQYF.

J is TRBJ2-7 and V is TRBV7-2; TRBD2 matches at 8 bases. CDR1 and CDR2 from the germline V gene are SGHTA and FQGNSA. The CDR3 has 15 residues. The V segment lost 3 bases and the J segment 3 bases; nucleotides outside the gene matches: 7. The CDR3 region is CASSFRGGVGYEQYF. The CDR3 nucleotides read TGTGCCAGCAGCTTCCGGGGGGGAGTCGGCTACGAGCAGTACTTC.

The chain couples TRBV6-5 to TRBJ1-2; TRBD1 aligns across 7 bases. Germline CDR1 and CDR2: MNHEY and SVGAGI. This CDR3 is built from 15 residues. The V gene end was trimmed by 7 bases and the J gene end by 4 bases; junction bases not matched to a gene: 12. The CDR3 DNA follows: TGTGCCAGCACCTCGGGTGCCAGGGGGATCTATGGCTACACCTTC. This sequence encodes CASTSGARGIYGYTF.

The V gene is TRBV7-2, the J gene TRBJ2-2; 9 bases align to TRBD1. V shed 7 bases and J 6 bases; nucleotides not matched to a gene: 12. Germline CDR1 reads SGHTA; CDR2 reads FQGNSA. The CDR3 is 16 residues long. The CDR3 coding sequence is TGTGCCAGCATCGGGGCCGGGACAGGGTACCCCGGGGAGCTGTTTTTT. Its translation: CASIGAGTGYPGELFF.

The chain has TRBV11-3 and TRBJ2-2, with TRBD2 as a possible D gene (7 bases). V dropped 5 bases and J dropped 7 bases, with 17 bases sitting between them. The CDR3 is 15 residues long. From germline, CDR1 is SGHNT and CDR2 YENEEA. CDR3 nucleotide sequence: TGTGCCAGCAGCCCCGAAGGGGGGGACTTCGGGGAGCTGTTTTTT. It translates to CASSPEGGDFGELFF.

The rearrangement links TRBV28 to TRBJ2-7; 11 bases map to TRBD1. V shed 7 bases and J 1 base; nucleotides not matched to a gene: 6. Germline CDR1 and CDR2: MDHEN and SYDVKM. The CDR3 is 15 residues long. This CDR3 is CASTLGQGVSYEQYF. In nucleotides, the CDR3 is TGTGCCAGCACCTTGGGACAGGGGGTATCCTACGAGCAGTACTTC.

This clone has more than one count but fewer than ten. CDR3 residues: CASSPDWSSYEQYF. The CDR3 DNA reads TGTGCCAGCAGCCCCGACTGGAGCTCCTACGAGCAGTACTTC. This rearrangement joins TRBV7-2 to TRBJ2-7; no firm D call. Trimming pared 5 bases from V and 0 bases from J, leaving 11 bases between. The CDR3 is 14 amino acids. The V gene's germline CDR1 is SGHTA and CDR2 FQGNSA.

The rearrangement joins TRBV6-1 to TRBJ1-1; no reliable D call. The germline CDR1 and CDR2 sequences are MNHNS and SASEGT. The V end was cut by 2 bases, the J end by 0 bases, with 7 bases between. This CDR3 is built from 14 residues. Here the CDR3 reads CASSEPQMNTEAFF. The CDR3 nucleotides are TGTGCCAGCAGTGAACCACAGATGAACACTGAAGCTTTCTTT.

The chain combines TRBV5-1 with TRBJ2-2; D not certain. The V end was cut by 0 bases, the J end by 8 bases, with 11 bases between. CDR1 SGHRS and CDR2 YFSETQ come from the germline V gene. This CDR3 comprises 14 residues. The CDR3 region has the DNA TGCGCCAGCAGCTTGGATAGCCCCGGGGGGGAGCTGTTTTTT. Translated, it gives CASSLDSPGGELFF.

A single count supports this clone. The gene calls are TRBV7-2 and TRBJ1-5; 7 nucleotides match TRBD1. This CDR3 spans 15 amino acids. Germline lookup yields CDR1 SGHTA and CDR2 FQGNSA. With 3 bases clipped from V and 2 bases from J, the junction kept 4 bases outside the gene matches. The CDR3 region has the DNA TGTGCCAGCAGCTTTAACAGGGGAGGCAATCAGCCCCAGCATTTT. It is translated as CASSFNRGGNQPQHF.

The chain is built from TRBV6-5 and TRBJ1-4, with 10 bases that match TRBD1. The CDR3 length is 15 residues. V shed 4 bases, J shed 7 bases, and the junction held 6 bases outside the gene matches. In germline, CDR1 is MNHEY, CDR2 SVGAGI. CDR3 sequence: CASSLSGQGSEKLFF. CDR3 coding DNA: TGTGCCAGCAGTTTATCGGGACAGGGGAGTGAAAAACTGTTTTTT.

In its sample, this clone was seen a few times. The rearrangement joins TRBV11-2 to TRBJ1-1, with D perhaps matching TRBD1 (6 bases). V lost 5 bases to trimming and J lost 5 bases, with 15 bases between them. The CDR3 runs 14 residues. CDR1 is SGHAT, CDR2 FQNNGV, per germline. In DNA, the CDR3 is TGTGCCAGCAGCCATCTACACAGGGATACTGAAGCTTTCTTT. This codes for CASSHLHRDTEAFF. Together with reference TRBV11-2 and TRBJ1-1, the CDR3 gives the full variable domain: EAGVAQSPRYKIIEKRQSVAFWCNPISGHATLYWYQQILGQGPKLLIQFQNNGVVDDSQLPKDRFSAERLKGVDSTLKIQPAKLEDSAVYLCASSHLHRDTEAFFGQGTRLTVV.

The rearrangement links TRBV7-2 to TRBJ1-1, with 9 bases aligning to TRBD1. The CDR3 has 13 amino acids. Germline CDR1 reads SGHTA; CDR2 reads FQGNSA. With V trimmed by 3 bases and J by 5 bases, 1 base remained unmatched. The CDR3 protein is CASSLTGGTEAFF. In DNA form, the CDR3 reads TGTGCCAGCAGCTTGACAGGGGGAACTGAAGCTTTCTTT.

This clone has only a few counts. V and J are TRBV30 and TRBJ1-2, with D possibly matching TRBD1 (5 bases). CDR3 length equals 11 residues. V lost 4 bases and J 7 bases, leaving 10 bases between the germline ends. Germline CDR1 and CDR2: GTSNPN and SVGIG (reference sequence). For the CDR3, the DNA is TGTGCCTGGACGGACAAAGCTGGCTACACCTTC. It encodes CAWTDKAGYTF. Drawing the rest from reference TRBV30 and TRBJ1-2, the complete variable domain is SQTIHQWPATLVQPVGSPLSLECTVEGTSNPNLYWYRQAAGRGLQLLFYSVGIGQISSEVPQNLSASRPQDRQFILSSKKLLLSDSGFYLCAWTDKAGYTFGSGTRLTVV.

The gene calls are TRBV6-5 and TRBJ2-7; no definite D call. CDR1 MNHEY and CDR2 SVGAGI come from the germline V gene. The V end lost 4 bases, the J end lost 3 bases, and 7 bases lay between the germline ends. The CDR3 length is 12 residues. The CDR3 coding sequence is TGTGCCAGCAGTTCGAGTTACTACGAGCAGTACTTC. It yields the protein CASSSSYYEQYF.